This TCR beta chain emerged from a study of blood T cell repertoires in COVID-19. Data came from immunoSEQ multiplex PCR; TCRdb stores just in-frame clones and leaves some out. The table lists around 280,000 clones, around 86% of them singletons. The junction had 7 bases not matched to a gene; V was cut back by 3 bases and J by 11 bases. CDR1 and CDR2 (germline): GTSNPN, SVGIG (reference sequence). There are 14 residues in the CDR3. The TCR originated in a woman aged 35 to 49 who had recovered from COVID-19. Sequences were obtained from PBMCs or T cells enriched from blood (not recorded which). The chain combines TRBV30 with TRBJ1-6, with 10 nucleotides matching TRBD1. CDR3 residues: CAWRMTGGVPPLHF. The CDR3 nucleotides are TGTGCCTGGAGGATGACAGGGGGCGTCCCACCCCTCCACTTT.